The 18 T cell receptor beta chains presented below share a single source sample, sequenced in a study of shared clonotypes between healthy human individuals. TCRdb keeps only in-frame clones here, not all; method: immunoSEQ multiplex PCR. The sample lists about 680,000 clones, around three quarters occurring once. Sequenced input: memory CD4+ T cells sorted from blood. Indicated subset: CD45RA-negative fraction. These receptors came from a woman aged 30 to 39 in good health.

As regards this clone: Within the sample, other DNA sequences also encode this same CDR3. The chain has TRBV28 and TRBJ1-2; TRBD1 is a possible D gene (5 bases). The CDR3 contains 13 residues. The V gene lost 6 bases and the J gene lost 3 bases, with 11 bases spanning the gap. Germline V lookup: CDR1 MDHEN, CDR2 SYDVKM. CDR3 nucleotide sequence: TGTGCCAGCAGAGGAACAGGAGACTATGGCTACACCTTC. This gives the protein CASRGTGDYGYTF.

J is TRBJ1-1 and V is TRBV18; no clear D gene. There are 16 residues in the CDR3. The germline V gene has CDR1 KGHSH and CDR2 LQKENI. The V end was cut by 0 bases, the J end by 0 bases, with 11 bases between. CDR3 nucleotide sequence: TGTGCCAGCTCACCACCTTCCCAGAGAATGAACACTGAAGCTTTCTTT. This sequence encodes CASSPPSQRMNTEAFF.

The chain links TRBV30 to TRBJ2-7; TRBD2 might be the D (5 bases). Trimming pared 7 bases from V and 7 bases from J, leaving 20 bases between. This CDR3 region has 13 residues. Germline CDR1 GTSNPN, CDR2 SVGIG (reference sequence). CDR3 amino acids: CALGASLVGEQYF. For the CDR3, the DNA is TGTGCCTTGGGAGCAAGCCTGGTAGGAGAGCAGTACTTC.

The chain is built from TRBV4-1 and TRBJ1-3; D may be TRBD1 (5 bases). Germline CDR1 MGHRA, CDR2 YSYEKL. V lost 1 base and J lost 2, with 9 bases in between. This CDR3 is 15 amino acids long. The CDR3 coding sequence is TGCGCCAGCAGCCAAGGATGGGGGGCTGGAAACACCATATATTTT. Encoded protein: CASSQGWGAGNTIYF.

This sequence joins TRBV10-1 and TRBJ2-7, with D possibly TRBD1 on 6 matching bases. The CDR3 extends over 15 amino acids. Trimming stripped 1 base from V and 7 bases from J, with 17 bases between. Germline V gene sequence: CDR1 WNHNN, CDR2 SYGVQD (reference sequence). CDR3: CASSEYGTHYGEQYF. CDR3 DNA sequence: TGCGCCAGCAGTGAGTACGGGACACACTACGGGGAGCAGTACTTC.

The V call is TRBV4-1, the J call TRBJ2-7, with 7 positions matching TRBD1. This CDR3 region has 14 residues. After removal of 6 bases from V and 1 base from J, the junction contained 6 bases not matched to a gene. Looked up from germline, CDR1 is MGHRA and CDR2 is YSYEKL. CDR3 region: CASRPTGRSYEQYF. CDR3 DNA: TGCGCCAGCAGACCGACAGGGCGATCCTACGAGCAGTACTTC.

The J gene is TRBJ2-7, the V gene TRBV19; 15 bases are a match to TRBD2. The length of the CDR3 is 16 residues. CDR1 is LNHDA and CDR2 is SQIVND in the germline V gene (reference sequence). The V segment lost 5 bases and the J segment 7 bases; nucleotides outside the gene matches: 9. CDR3 sequence reads: CASSSRTSGRAREQYF. As DNA, the CDR3 is TGTGCCAGTAGTTCGAGGACTAGCGGGAGGGCCCGGGAGCAGTACTTC. Using reference TRBV19 and TRBJ2-7 for the parts outside the CDR3, the full variable domain is DGGITQSPKYLFRKEGQNVTLSCEQNLNHDAMYWYRQDPGQGLRLIYYSQIVNDFQKGDIAEGYSVSREKKESFPLTVTSAQKNPTAFYLCASSSRTSGRAREQYFGPGTRLTVT.

This clone was counted between two and nine times. V and J are TRBV2 and TRBJ2-4; D is ambiguous. V shed 7 bases and J shed 6 bases, with 13 bases lying between them. The germline gives CDR1 SNHLY, CDR2 FYNNEI. CDR3 size: 13 residues. The DNA of the CDR3 is TGTGCCAGCACAGTCCAGGTCGGAAACATTCAGTACTTC. This translates into CASTVQVGNIQYF.

This sequence joins TRBV19 and TRBJ1-2, with D unresolved. Germline loops: CDR1 LNHDA, CDR2 SQIVND (reference sequence). The CDR3 has 14 amino acids. The V and J ends lost 6 bases and 5 bases respectively, with 16 bases between them. CDR3 in DNA: TGTGCCAGTAGCCCTTCCAGCTACGATTATGGCTACACCTTC. It yields the protein CASSPSSYDYGYTF.

The chain uses TRBV14 and TRBJ2-5, with 12 bases fitting TRBD2. This CDR3 is built from 18 residues. Trimming removed 6 bases from V and 1 base from J; junction bases left unmatched: 12. Germline V CDR1 and CDR2: SGHDN, FVKESK. CDR3 coding DNA: TGTGCCAGCAGTCGACTTGCACTAGCGGGAGGATTCCAAGAGACCCAGTACTTC. This encodes CASSRLALAGGFQETQYF.

This chain links TRBV27 with TRBJ1-3; tentative D call: TRBD1 (5 bases). The V and J ends lost 5 bases and 2 bases respectively, with 13 bases between them. CDR3 size: 15 residues. CDR1 is MNHEY and CDR2 is SMNVEV in the germline V gene (reference sequence). The CDR3 spells CASSRGRSTGNTIYF. The DNA of the CDR3 is TGTGCCAGCAGTAGGGGCAGGAGCACTGGAAACACCATATATTTT.

V is TRBV2 and J is TRBJ1-5; 9 bases match TRBD1. The CDR3 has 15 amino acids. The V gene end was trimmed by 5 bases and the J gene end by 7 bases; junction bases not matched to a gene: 9. CDR1 is SNHLY and CDR2 is FYNNEI in the germline V gene. The CDR3 sequence: CASSPSTGGIQPQHF. The CDR3 region has the DNA TGTGCCAGCAGTCCTTCGACAGGGGGGATACAGCCCCAGCATTTT. Supplemented by reference TRBV2 and TRBJ1-5, the full variable domain reads EPEVTQTPSHQVTQMGQEVILRCVPISNHLYFYWYRQILGQKVEFLVSFYNNEISEKSEIFDDQFSVERPDGSNFTLKIRSTKLEDSAMYFCASSPSTGGIQPQHFGDGTRLSIL.

The chain is built from TRBV28 and TRBJ2-7; weak D call: TRBD1 (5 bases). The CDR3 is 17 amino acids. The V end lost 6 bases, the J end lost 2 bases, and 23 bases lay between the germline ends. Germline CDR1 is MDHEN and CDR2 is SYDVKM. This CDR3 reads CASSRRPGQQKAYEQYF. The CDR3 DNA reads as TGTGCCAGCAGCCGACGGCCAGGACAACAAAAGGCCTACGAGCAGTACTTC.

The chain uses TRBV27 and TRBJ2-1, with 11 bases matching TRBD2. Germline trimming cut 8 bases from V and 6 bases from J; bases unmatched to any gene: 12. Germline V gives CDR1 MNHEY, CDR2 SMNVEV (reference sequence). The CDR3 runs 16 residues. CDR3 nucleotides: TGTGCCAGCGCCTGGGGGGGACTAGCGGTTTTCAATGAGCAGTTCTTC. It yields the protein CASAWGGLAVFNEQFF.

The chain links TRBV6-5 to TRBJ1-2; 9 bases are shared with TRBD1. Germline-derived CDR1 and CDR2 are MNHEY and SVGAGI. The ends lost 2 bases at V and 5 bases at J; junction bases unmatched: 9. The CDR3 consists of 16 residues. CDR3 nucleotide sequence: TGTGCCAGCAGTTACCCTAACCCGGGACAGGGATATGGCTACACCTTC. This codes for CASSYPNPGQGYGYTF.

The chain recombines TRBV5-1 with TRBJ2-7; D might be TRBD2 (5 bases). The V end lost 3 bases, the J end lost 4 bases, and 20 bases lay between the germline ends. CDR1 SGHRS and CDR2 YFSETQ come from the germline V gene. The CDR3 consists of 16 residues. Written as DNA, the CDR3 is TGCGCCAGCAGCTGGACTGTGGCTGAAGGAGTTTACGAGCAGTACTTC. Amino acids: CASSWTVAEGVYEQYF.

The genes are TRBV2 and TRBJ2-7, with 10 bases matching TRBD2. From germline, CDR1 is SNHLY and CDR2 FYNNEI. The length of the CDR3 is 15 residues. V shed 9 bases, J shed 6 bases, and the junction held 14 bases outside the gene matches. The CDR3 region is CASVPGGLASSEQYF. The CDR3 nucleotides read TGTGCCAGTGTTCCAGGGGGACTAGCGTCTAGCGAGCAGTACTTC.

The chain has TRBV30 and TRBJ1-5; TRBD1 might be the D (6 bases). Germline CDR1 is GTSNPN and CDR2 is SVGIG (reference sequence). V lost 1 base and J lost 2, with 24 bases in between. This CDR3 contains 19 residues. The CDR3, as DNA: TGTGCCTGGAGTGCGGGACACGGGGGAGTTCTCGCCGGCAATCAGCCCCAGCATTTT. Translated: CAWSAGHGGVLAGNQPQHF.